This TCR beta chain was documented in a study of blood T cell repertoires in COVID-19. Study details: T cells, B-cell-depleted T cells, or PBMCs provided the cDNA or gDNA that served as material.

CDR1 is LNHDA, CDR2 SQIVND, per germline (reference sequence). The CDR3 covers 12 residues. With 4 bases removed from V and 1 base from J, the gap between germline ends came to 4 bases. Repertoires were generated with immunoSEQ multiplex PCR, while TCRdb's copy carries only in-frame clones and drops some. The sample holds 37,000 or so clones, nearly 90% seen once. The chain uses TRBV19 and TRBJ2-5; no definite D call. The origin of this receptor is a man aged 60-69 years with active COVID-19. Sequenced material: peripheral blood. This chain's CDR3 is CASSKPQETQYF. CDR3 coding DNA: TGTGCCAGTAGTAAGCCCCAAGAGACCCAGTACTTC.